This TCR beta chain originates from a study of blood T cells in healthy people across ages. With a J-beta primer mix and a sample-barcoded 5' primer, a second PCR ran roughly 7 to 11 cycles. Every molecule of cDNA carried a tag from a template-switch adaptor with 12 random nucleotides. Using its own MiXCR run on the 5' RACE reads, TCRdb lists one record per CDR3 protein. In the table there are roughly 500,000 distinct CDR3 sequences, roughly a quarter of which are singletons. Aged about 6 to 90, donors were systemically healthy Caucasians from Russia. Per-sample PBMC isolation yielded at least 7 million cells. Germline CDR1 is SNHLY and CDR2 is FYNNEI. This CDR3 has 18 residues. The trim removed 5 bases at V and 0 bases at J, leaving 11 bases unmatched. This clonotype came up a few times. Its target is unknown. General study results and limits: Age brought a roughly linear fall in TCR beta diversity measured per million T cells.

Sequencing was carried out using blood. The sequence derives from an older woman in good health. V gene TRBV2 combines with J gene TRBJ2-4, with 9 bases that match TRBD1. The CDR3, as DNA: TGTGCCAGCAGTCACAGGGGGCTACTACCGCTAGCCAAAAACATTCAGTACTTC. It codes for CASSHRGLLPLAKNIQYF. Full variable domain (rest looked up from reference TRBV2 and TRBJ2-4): EPEVTQTPSHQVTQMGQEVILRCVPISNHLYFYWYRQILGQKVEFLVSFYNNEISEKSEIFDDQFSVERPDGSNFTLKIRSTKLEDSAMYFCASSHRGLLPLAKNIQYFGAGTRLSVL.